The present T cell receptor beta chain was sequenced within a study of cytomegalovirus exposure and HLA in healthy donors. Study information: From HLA-typed donors, an early data release held roughly 80 million unique TCRs.

The CDR3 runs 13 residues. CDR1 and CDR2 from the germline V gene are SGHRS and YFSETQ. 13 Jbeta primers and 60 Vbeta primers were used for the PCR. Authors' processing steps: Counted up in a later analysis, unique TCR beta chains came to around 80 million, with around 10 million shared. The assay was immunoSEQ multiplex PCR, and TCRdb's table has in-frame clones only and misses some. V, J and clone size are those of that table, while D and trimming were read from the DNA. The sample holds tens of thousands of clones. Overall study findings and caveats: Among TCR beta chains, those listed as cytomegalovirus-associated numbered 164. In a later analysis, TCR beta V- and J-gene trimming showed a link to a missense DCLRE1C variant.

A remark on this clone: Its antigen is not identified.

The source is a man aged 40-49 years in good health and CMV-seronegative. This rearrangement joins TRBV5-1 to TRBJ2-5; D might be TRBD1 (6 bases). The end of the DNA fits TRBJ2-7 better, so the J call may be wrong. The sequenced sample was PBMCs. CDR3 DNA sequence: TGCGCCAGCAGCGCAGGGGTACCCTACGAGCAGTACTTC. It is translated as CASSAGVPYEQYF.